This T cell receptor beta chain originates from a study of blood T cell repertoires in COVID-19. Overall study context: T cells, B-cell-depleted T cells, or PBMCs supplied cDNA or gDNA.

The CDR3 length is 13 residues. Trimming pared 7 bases from V and 4 bases from J, leaving 15 bases between. Germline values: CDR1 SQVTM, CDR2 ANQGSEA. In the source study's methods: Amplification from reference gene primers served as the basis for estimated nucleated cell counts. Measured with immunoSEQ multiplex PCR; TCRdb has only the in-frame clones, and not every one. D and trimming were read from the DNA, whereas the V and J calls and clone size are those reported in that table. The top ten hold almost 9.5% of the sample, which has about 280,000 clones, roughly 87% seen once. The TCR originated in a man aged 18-30 years with active or convalescent COVID-19. Source material: peripheral blood. J is TRBJ2-3 and V is TRBV29-1; a possible D gene is TRBD2 (6 bases). The CDR3, as DNA: TGCAGCGCCGGGGACTGGGGCTCAGATACGCAGTATTTT. Translating gives CSAGDWGSDTQYF.